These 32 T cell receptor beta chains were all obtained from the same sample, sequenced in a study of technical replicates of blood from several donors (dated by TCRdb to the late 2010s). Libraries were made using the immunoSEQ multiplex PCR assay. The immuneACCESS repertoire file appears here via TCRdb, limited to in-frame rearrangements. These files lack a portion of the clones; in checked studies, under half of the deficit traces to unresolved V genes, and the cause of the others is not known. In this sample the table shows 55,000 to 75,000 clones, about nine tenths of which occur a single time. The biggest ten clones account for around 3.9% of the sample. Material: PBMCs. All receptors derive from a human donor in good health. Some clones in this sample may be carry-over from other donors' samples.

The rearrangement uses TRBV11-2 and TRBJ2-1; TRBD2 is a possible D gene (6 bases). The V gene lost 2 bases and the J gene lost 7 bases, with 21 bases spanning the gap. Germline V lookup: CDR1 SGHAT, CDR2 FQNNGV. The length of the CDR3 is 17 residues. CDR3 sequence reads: CASSLSRGGVPVNEQFF. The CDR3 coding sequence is TGTGCCAGCAGCTTATCCCGGGGCGGGGTTCCGGTGAATGAGCAGTTCTTC.

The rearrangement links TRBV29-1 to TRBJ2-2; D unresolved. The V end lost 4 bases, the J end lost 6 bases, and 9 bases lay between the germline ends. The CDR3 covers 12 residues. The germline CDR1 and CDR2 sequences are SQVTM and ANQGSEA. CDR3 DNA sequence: TGCAGCGTTGGTATGTTCGCCGGGGAGCTGTTTTTT. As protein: CSVGMFAGELFF.

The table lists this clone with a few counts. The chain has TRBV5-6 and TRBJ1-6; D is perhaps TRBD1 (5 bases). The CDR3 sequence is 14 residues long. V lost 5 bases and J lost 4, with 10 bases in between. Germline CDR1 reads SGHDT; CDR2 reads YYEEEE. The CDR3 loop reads CASSLDRYNSPLHF. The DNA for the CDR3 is TGTGCCAGCAGTTTAGACAGATATAATTCACCCCTCCACTTT.

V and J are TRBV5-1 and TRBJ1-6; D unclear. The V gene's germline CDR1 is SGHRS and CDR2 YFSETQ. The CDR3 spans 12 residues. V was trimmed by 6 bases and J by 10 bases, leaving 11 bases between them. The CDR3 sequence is CASTAFGSPLHF. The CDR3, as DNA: TGCGCCAGCACGGCCTTCGGGTCACCCCTCCACTTT.

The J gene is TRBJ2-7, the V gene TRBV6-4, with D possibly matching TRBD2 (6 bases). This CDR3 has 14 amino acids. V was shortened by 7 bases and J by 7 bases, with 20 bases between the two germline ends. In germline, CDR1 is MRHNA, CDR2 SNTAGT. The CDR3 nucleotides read TGTGCCAGCAATGTGGACCGGGGGAGAGGGGAGCAGTACTTC. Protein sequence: CASNVDRGRGEQYF.

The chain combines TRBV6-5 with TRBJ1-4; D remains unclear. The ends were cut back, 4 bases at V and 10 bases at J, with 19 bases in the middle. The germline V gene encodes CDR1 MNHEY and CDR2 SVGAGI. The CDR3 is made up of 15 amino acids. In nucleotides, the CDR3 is TGTGCCAGCAGTTCTTTCGGAGAGAGGGCCGGAAAACTGTTTTTT. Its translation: CASSSFGERAGKLFF.

The CDR3 spells CASSRGTGSYEQYF. In DNA, the CDR3 is TGTGCCAGCAGCAGAGGGACAGGCTCCTACGAGCAGTACTTC. This chain connects TRBV11-2 to TRBJ2-7, with 8 nucleotides matching TRBD1. J lost 0 bases, V lost 5 bases, and 3 bases had no gene match. The germline V gene encodes CDR1 SGHAT and CDR2 FQNNGV. The CDR3 spans 14 residues. The variable domain in full, completed from reference TRBV11-2 and TRBJ2-7, reads EAGVAQSPRYKIIEKRQSVAFWCNPISGHATLYWYQQILGQGPKLLIQFQNNGVVDDSQLPKDRFSAERLKGVDSTLKIQPAKLEDSAVYLCASSRGTGSYEQYFGPGTRLTVT.

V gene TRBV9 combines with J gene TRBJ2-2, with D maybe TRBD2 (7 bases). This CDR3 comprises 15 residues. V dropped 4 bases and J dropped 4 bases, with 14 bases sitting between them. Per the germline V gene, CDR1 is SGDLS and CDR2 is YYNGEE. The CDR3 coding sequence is TGTGCCAGCAGCCCCTGGGGGGGGCGCACCGGGGAGCTGTTTTTT. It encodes CASSPWGGRTGELFF.

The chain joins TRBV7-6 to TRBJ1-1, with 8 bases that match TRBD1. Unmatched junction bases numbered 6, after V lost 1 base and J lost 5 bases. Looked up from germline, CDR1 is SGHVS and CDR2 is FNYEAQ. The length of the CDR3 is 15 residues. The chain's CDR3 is CASSLGAGGETEAFF. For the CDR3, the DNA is TGTGCCAGCAGCTTAGGGGCAGGGGGCGAGACTGAAGCTTTCTTT.

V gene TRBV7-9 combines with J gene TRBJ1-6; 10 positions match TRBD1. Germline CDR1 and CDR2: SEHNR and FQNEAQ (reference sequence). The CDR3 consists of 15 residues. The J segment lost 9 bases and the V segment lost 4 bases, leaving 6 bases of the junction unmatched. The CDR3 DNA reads TGTGCCAGCAGCTCCGACAGGGGGCTCGGTTCACCCCTCCACTTT. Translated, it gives CASSSDRGLGSPLHF.

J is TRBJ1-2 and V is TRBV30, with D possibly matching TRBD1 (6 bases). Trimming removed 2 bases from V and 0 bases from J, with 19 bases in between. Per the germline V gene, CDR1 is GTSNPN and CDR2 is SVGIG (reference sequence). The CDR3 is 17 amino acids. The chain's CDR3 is CAWSRTDRFKANYGYTF. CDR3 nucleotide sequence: TGTGCCTGGAGTCGGACAGACAGATTTAAAGCTAACTATGGCTACACCTTC.

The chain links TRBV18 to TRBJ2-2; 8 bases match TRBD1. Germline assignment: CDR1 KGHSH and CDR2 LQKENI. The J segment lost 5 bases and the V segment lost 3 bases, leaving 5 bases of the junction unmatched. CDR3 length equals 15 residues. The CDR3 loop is CASSPRTGRTGELFF. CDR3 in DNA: TGTGCCAGCTCACCCCGGACAGGGAGAACCGGGGAGCTGTTTTTT. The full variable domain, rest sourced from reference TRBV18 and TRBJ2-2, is NAGVMQNPRHLVRRRGQEARLRCSPMKGHSHVYWYRQLPEEGLKFMVYLQKENIIDESGMPKERFSAEFPKEGPSILRIQQVVRGDSAAYFCASSPRTGRTGELFFGEGSRLTVL.

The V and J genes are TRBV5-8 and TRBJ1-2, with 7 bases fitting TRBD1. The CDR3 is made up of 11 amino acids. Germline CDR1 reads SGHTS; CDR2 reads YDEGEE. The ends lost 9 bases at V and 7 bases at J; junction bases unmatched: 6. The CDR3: CAKGTVPGYTF. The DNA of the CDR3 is TGTGCCAAGGGGACAGTCCCTGGCTACACCTTC.

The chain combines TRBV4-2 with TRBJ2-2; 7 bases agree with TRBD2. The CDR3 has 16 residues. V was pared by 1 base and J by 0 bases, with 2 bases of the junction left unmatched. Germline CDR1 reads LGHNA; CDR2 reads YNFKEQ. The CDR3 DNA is TGTGCCAGCAGCCAAGGAAGCGGGGCGAACACCGGGGAGCTGTTTTTT. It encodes CASSQGSGANTGELFF.

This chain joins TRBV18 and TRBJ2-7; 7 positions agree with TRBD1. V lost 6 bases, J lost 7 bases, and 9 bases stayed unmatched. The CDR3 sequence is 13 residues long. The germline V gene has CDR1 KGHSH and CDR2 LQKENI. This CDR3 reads CASSLDRVGEQYF. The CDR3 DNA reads TGTGCCAGCTCCCTAGACAGGGTCGGGGAGCAGTACTTC. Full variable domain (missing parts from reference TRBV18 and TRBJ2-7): NAGVMQNPRHLVRRRGQEARLRCSPMKGHSHVYWYRQLPEEGLKFMVYLQKENIIDESGMPKERFSAEFPKEGPSILRIQQVVRGDSAAYFCASSLDRVGEQYFGPGTRLTVT.

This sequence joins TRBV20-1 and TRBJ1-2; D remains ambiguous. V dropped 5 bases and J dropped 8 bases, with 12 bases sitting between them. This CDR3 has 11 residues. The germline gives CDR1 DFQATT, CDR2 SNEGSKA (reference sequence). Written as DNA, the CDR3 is TGCAGTGCTCGTGCAGAGGGCGGCTACACCTTC. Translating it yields CSARAEGGYTF.

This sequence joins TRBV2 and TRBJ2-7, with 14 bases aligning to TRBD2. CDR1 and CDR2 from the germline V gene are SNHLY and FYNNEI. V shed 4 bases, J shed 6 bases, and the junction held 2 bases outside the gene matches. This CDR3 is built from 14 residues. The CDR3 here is CASSGTSGRSEQYF. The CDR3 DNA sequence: TGTGCCAGCAGTGGGACTAGCGGGAGGAGCGAGCAGTACTTC. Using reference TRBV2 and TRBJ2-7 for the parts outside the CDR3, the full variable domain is EPEVTQTPSHQVTQMGQEVILRCVPISNHLYFYWYRQILGQKVEFLVSFYNNEISEKSEIFDDQFSVERPDGSNFTLKIRSTKLEDSAMYFCASSGTSGRSEQYFGPGTRLTVT.

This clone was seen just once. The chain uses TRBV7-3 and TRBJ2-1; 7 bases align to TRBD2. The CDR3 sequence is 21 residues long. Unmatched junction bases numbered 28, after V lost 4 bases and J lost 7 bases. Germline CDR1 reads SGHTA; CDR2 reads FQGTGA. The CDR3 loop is CASSSYPPGIAGRQLGNEQFF. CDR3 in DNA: TGTGCCAGCAGCTCCTACCCCCCGGGGATAGCGGGCCGACAACTAGGGAATGAGCAGTTCTTC.

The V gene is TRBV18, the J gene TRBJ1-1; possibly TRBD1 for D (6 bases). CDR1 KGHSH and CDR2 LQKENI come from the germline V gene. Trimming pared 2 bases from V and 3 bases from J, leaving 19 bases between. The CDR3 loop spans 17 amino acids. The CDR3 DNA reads TGTGCCAGCTCACCATTTATCGTTGGGGGCACCGACACTGAAGCTTTCTTT. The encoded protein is CASSPFIVGGTDTEAFF.

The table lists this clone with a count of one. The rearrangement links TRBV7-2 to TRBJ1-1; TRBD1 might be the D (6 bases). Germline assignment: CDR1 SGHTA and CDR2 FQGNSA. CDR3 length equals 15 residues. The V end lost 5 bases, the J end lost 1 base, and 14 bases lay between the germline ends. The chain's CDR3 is CASSPTSDRNTEAFF. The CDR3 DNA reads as TGTGCCAGCAGCCCAACCTCGGACAGGAACACTGAAGCTTTCTTT. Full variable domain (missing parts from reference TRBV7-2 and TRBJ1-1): GAGVSQSPSNKVTEKGKDVELRCDPISGHTALYWYRQSLGQGLEFLIYFQGNSAPDKSGLPSDRFSAERTGGSVSTLTIQRTQQEDSAVYLCASSPTSDRNTEAFFGQGTRLTVV.

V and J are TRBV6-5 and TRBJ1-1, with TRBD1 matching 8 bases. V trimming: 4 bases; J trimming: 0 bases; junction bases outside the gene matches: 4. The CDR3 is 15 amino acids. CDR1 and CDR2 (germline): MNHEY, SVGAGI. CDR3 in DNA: TGTGCCAGCAGTTTGTCGGGACAGGTGAACACTGAAGCTTTCTTT. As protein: CASSLSGQVNTEAFF.

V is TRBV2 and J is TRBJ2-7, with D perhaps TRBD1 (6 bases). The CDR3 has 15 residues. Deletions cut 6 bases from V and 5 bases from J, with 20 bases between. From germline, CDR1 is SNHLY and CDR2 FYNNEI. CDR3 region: CASRERQAHGNEQYF. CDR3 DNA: TGTGCCAGCAGGGAAAGACAGGCACACGGGAACGAGCAGTACTTC.

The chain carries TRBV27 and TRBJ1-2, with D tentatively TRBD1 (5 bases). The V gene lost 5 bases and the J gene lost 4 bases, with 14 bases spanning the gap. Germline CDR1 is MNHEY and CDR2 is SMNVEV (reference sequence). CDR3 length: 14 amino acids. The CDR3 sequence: CASSLREGSYGYTF. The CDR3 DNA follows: TGTGCCAGCAGTCTCAGGGAGGGTTCCTATGGCTACACCTTC.

CDR3 DNA sequence: TGTGCCAGCAGCCGGGACACATCCTACGAGCAGTACTTC. Its translation is CASSRDTSYEQYF. V gene TRBV11-2 combines with J gene TRBJ2-7, with D possibly matching TRBD1 (6 bases). Between the trimmed V and J ends, which lost 5 bases and 1 base, there was a span of 9 bases. This CDR3 has 13 residues. Germline V gene sequence: CDR1 SGHAT, CDR2 FQNNGV.

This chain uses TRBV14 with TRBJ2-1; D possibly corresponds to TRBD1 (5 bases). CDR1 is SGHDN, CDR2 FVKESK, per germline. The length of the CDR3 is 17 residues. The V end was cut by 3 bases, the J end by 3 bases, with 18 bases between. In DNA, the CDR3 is TGTGCCAGCAGCCAGCTCGTCGGGTCAGGGCACTACAATGAGCAGTTCTTC. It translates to CASSQLVGSGHYNEQFF.

The CDR3, as DNA: TGCGCCAGCAGCTTCGACGGGTGGGGGGAAGCGGACTATGGCTACACCTTC. It translates to CASSFDGWGEADYGYTF. This sequence joins TRBV4-1 and TRBJ1-2; D is possibly TRBD1 (5 bases). The CDR3 has 17 amino acids. The germline V gene has CDR1 MGHRA and CDR2 YSYEKL. V lost 5 bases and J lost 3, with 22 bases in between.

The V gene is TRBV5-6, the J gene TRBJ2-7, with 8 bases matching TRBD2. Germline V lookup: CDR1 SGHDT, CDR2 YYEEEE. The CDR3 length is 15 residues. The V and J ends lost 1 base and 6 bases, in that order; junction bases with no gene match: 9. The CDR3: CASSLWTGRVSEQYF. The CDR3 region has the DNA TGTGCCAGCAGCTTGTGGACCGGGAGGGTATCCGAGCAGTACTTC.

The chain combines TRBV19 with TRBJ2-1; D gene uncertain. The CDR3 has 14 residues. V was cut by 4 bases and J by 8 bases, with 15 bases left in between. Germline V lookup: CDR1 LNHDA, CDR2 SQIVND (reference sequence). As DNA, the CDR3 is TGTGCCAGTAGTACCCTGATGGGCCAGCATGAGCAGTTCTTC. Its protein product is CASSTLMGQHEQFF.

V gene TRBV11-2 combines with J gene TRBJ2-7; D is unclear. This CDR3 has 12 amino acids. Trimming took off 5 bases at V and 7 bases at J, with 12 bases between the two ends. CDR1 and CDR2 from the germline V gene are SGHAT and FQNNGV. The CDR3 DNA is TGTGCCAGCAGCCCCCCCGCGAGTGAGCAGTACTTC. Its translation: CASSPPASEQYF.

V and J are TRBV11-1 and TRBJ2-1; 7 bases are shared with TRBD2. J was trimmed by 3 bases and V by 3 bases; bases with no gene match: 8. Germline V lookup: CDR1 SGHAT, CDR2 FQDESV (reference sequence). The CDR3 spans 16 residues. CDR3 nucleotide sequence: TGTGCCAGCAGCTTTAAGCGGGGCCCCCTCTACAATGAGCAGTTCTTC. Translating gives CASSFKRGPLYNEQFF. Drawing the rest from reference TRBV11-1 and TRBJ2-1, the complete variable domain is EAEVAQSPRYKITEKSQAVAFWCDPISGHATLYWYRQILGQGPELLVQFQDESVVDDSQLPKDRFSAERLKGVDSTLKIQPAELGDSAMYLCASSFKRGPLYNEQFFGPGTRLTVL.

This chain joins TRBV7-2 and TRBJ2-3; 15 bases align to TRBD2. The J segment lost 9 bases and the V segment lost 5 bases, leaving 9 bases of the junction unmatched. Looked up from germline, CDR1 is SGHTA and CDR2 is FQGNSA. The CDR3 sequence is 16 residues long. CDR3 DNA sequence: TGTGCCAGCAGCCCTACTGGACTAGCGGGGGGGCTGACGCAGTATTTT. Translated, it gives CASSPTGLAGGLTQYF.

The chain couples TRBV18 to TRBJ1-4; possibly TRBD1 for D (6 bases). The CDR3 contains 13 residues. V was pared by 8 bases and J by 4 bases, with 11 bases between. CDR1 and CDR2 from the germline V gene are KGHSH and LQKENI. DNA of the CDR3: TGTGCCAGCGCACAGGGAGTTAATGAAAAACTGTTTTTT. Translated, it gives CASAQGVNEKLFF.